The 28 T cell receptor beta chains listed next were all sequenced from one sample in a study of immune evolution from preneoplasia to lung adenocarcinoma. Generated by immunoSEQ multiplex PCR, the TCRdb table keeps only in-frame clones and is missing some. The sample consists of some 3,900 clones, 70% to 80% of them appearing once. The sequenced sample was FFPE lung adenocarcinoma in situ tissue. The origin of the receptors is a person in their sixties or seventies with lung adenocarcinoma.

CDR3 sequence reads: CASSSHDRTNEQYF. The DNA for the CDR3 is TGTGCCAGCAGTTCCCACGACAGGACGAACGAGCAGTACTTC. The chain links TRBV6-5 to TRBJ2-7; a possible D gene is TRBD1 (6 bases). V was trimmed by 4 bases and J by 5 bases, leaving 15 bases between them. Germline lookup yields CDR1 MNHEY and CDR2 SVGAGI. The CDR3 length is 14 residues.

The CDR3 coding sequence is TGCGCCAGCAGCTTGAGGGAAGCAGGGAAGTCAGATACGCAGTATTTT. It encodes CASSLREAGKSDTQYF. V and J are TRBV5-1 and TRBJ2-3, with a tentative D call TRBD1 (5 bases). CDR1 is SGHRS and CDR2 is YFSETQ in the germline V gene. This CDR3 comprises 16 residues. The V end lost 1 base, the J end lost 4 bases, and 16 bases lay between the germline ends.

CDR3 coding DNA: TGTGCCAGCAGCCCCCCCGGGGGCCGAGGTGAAAAACTGTTTTTT. It codes for CASSPPGGRGEKLFF. The chain uses TRBV11-3 and TRBJ1-4, with D tentatively TRBD1 (6 bases). V was shortened by 5 bases and J by 7 bases, with 17 bases between the two germline ends. This CDR3 is built from 15 residues. In germline, CDR1 is SGHNT, CDR2 YENEEA.

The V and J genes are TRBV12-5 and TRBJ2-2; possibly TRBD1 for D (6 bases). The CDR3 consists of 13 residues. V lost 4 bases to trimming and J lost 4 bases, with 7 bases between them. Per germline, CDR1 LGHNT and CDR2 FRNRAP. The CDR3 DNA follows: TGTGCTAGTGGTTCACAGGGCACCGGGGAGCTGTTTTTT. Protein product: CASGSQGTGELFF.

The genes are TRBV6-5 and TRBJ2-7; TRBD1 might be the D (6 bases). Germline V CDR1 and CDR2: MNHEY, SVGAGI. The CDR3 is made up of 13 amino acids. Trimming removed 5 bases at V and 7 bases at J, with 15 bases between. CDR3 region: CASSENQGREQYF. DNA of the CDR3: TGTGCCAGCAGTGAGAACCAGGGGAGAGAGCAGTACTTC.

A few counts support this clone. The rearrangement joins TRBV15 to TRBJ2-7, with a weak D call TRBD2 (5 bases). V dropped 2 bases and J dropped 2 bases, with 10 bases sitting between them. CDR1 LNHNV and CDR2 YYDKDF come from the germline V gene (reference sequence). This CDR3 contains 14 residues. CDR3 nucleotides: TGTGCCACCAGCAGACAGGACGGGACCTACGAGCAGTACTTC. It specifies CATSRQDGTYEQYF.

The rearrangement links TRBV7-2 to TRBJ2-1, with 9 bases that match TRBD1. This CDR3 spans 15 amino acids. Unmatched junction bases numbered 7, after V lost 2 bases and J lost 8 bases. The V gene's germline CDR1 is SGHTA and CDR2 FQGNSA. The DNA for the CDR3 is TGTGCCAGCAGCTTATTGGGACAGGGTTTAGATGAGCAGTTCTTC. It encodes CASSLLGQGLDEQFF. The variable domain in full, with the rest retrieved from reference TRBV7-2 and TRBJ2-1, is GAGVSQSPSNKVTEKGKDVELRCDPISGHTALYWYRQSLGQGLEFLIYFQGNSAPDKSGLPSDRFSAERTGGSVSTLTIQRTQQEDSAVYLCASSLLGQGLDEQFFGPGTRLTVL.

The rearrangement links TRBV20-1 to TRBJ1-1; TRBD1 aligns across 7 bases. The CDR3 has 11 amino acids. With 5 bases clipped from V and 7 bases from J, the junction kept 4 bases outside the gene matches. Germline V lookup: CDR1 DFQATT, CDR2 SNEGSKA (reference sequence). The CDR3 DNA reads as TGCAGTGCTCGAAGACAGGGTGAAGCTTTCTTT. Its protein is CSARRQGEAFF.

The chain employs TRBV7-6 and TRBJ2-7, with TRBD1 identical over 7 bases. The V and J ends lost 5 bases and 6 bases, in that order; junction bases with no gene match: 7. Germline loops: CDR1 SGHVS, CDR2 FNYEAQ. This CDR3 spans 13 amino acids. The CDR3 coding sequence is TGTGCCAGCAGCCTCCTGAGGACAGGCGAGCAGTACTTC. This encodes CASSLLRTGEQYF.

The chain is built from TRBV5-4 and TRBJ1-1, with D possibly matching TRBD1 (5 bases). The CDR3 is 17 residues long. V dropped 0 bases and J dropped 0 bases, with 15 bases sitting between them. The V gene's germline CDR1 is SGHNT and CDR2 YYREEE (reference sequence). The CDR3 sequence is CASSLGPGTTMNTEAFF. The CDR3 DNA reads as TGTGCCAGCAGCTTGGGTCCAGGGACTACAATGAACACTGAAGCTTTCTTT.

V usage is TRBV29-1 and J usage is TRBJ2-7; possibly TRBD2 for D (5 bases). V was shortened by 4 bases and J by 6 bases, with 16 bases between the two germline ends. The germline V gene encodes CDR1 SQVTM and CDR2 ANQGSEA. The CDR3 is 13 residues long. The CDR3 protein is CSVGRELAGEQYF. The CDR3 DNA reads TGCAGCGTTGGTAGGGAACTCGCGGGCGAGCAGTACTTC.

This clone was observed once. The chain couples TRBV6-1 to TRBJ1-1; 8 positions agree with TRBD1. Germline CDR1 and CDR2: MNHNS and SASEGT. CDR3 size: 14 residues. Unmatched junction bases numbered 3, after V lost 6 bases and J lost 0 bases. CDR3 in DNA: TGTGCCAGCAGACCGGGACAGGTGAACACTGAAGCTTTCTTT. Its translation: CASRPGQVNTEAFF.

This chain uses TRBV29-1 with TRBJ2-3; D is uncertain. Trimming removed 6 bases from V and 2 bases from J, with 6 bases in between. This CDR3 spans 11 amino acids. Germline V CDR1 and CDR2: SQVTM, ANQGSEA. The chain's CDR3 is CSVENTDTQYF. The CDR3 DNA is TGCAGCGTCGAAAACACAGATACGCAGTATTTT.

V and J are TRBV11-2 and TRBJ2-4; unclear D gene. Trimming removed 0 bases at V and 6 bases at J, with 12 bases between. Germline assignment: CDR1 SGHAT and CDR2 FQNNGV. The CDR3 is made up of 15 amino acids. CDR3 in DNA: TGTGCCAGCAGCTTAGATAACTGGGTCGGAAACATTCAGTACTTC. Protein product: CASSLDNWVGNIQYF.

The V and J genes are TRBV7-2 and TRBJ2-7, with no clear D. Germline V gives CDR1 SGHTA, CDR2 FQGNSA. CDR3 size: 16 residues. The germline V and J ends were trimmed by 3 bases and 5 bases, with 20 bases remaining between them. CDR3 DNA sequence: TGTGCCAGCAGCTTTCGTCAGCCGGGTGTATTAGACGAGCAGTACTTC. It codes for CASSFRQPGVLDEQYF. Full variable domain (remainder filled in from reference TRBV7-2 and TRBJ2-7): GAGVSQSPSNKVTEKGKDVELRCDPISGHTALYWYRQSLGQGLEFLIYFQGNSAPDKSGLPSDRFSAERTGGSVSTLTIQRTQQEDSAVYLCASSFRQPGVLDEQYFGPGTRLTVT.

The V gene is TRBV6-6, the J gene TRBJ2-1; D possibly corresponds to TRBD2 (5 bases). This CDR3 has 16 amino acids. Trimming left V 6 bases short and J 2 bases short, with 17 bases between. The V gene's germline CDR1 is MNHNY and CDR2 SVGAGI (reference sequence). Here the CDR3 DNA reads TGTGCCAGCAGACCCCTGTGGGAGTCTACCTACAATGAGCAGTTCTTC. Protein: CASRPLWESTYNEQFF.

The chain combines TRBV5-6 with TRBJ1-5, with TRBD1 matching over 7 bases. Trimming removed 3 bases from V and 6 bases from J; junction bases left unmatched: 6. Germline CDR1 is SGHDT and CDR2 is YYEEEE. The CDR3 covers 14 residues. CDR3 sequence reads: CASSSQGSAQPQHF. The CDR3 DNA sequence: TGTGCCAGCAGCTCACAGGGGTCCGCTCAGCCCCAGCATTTT.

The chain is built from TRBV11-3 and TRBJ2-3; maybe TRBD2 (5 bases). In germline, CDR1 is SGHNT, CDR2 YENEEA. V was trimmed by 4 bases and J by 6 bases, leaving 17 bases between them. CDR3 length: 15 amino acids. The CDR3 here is CASSSGGLPSDTQYF. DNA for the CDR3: TGTGCCAGCAGCTCGGGCGGACTCCCCAGCGATACGCAGTATTTT.

Here the CDR3 DNA reads TGTGCCTGGAGCCCCCGAAGGGGACTCACAGATACGCAGTATTTT. Protein: CAWSPRRGLTDTQYF. The chain carries TRBV30 and TRBJ2-3; TRBD2 might be the D (6 bases). Deletions cut 3 bases from V and 2 bases from J, with 15 bases between. Germline values: CDR1 GTSNPN, CDR2 SVGIG (reference sequence). This CDR3 comprises 15 residues.

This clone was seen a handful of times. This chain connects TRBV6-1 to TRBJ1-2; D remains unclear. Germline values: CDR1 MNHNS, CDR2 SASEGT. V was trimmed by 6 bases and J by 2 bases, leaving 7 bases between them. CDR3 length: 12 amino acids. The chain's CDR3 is CASRQQNYGYTF. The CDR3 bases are TGTGCCAGCAGACAGCAGAACTATGGCTACACCTTC.

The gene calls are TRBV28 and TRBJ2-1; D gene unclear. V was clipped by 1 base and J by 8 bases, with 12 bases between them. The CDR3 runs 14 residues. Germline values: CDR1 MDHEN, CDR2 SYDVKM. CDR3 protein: CASSLLGGSYEQFF. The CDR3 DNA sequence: TGTGCCAGCAGTTTATTGGGTGGATCTTATGAGCAGTTCTTC.

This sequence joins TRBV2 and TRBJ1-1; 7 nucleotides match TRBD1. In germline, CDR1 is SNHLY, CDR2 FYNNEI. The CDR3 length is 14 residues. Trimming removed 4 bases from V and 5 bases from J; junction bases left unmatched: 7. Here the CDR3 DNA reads TGTGCCAGCAGTGGTGGCAGGGGGGGGACTGAAGCTTTCTTT. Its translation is CASSGGRGGTEAFF.

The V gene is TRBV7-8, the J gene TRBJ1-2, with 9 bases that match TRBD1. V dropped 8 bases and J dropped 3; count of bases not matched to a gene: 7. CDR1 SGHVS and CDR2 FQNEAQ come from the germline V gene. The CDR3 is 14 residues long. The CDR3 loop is CASGLQGADYGYTF. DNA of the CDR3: TGTGCCAGCGGACTACAGGGGGCAGACTATGGCTACACCTTC.

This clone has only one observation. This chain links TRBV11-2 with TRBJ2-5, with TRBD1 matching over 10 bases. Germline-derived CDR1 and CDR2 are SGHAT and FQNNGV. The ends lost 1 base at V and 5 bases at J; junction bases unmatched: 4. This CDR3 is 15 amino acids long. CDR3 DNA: TGTGCCAGCAGCTTAGGGGGACAGGGGCTTGAGACCCAGTACTTC. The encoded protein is CASSLGGQGLETQYF. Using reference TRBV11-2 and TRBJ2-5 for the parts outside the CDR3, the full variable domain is EAGVAQSPRYKIIEKRQSVAFWCNPISGHATLYWYQQILGQGPKLLIQFQNNGVVDDSQLPKDRFSAERLKGVDSTLKIQPAKLEDSAVYLCASSLGGQGLETQYFGPGTRLLVL.

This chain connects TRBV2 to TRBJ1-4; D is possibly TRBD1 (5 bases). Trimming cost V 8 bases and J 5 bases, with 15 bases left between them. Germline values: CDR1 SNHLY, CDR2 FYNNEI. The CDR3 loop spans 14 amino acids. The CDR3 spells CASLNRDVNEKLFF. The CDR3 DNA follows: TGTGCCAGCCTTAACCGGGACGTCAATGAAAAACTGTTTTTT.

In DNA, the CDR3 is TGTGCCAGCAGTCCCAGACTAGCGGGGGGGCGTGAGCAGTTCTTC. Encoded protein: CASSPRLAGGREQFF. The chain carries TRBV6-6 and TRBJ2-1, with TRBD2 matching over 14 bases. The V segment lost 5 bases and the J segment 9 bases; nucleotides outside the gene matches: 6. Germline V gene data show CDR1 as MNHNY and CDR2 as SVGAGI (reference sequence). The CDR3 is 15 amino acids.

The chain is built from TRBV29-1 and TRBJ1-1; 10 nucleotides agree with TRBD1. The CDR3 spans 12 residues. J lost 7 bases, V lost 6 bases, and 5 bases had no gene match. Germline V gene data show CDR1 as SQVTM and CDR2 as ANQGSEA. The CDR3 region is CSVPGQGNEAFF. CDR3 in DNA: TGCAGCGTACCGGGACAGGGGAATGAAGCTTTCTTT. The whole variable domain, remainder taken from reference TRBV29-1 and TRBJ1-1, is SAVISQKPSRDICQRGTSLTIQCQVDSQVTMMFWYRQQPGQSLTLIATANQGSEATYESGFVIDKFPISRPNLTFSTLTVSNMSPEDSSIYLCSVPGQGNEAFFGQGTRLTVV.

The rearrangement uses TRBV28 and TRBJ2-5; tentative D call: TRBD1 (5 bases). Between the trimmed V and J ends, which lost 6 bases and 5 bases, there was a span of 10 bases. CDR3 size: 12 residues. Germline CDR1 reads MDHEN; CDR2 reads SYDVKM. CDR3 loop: CASSPGLETQYF. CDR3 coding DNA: TGTGCCAGCAGCCCAGGGTTGGAGACCCAGTACTTC.